These 29 T cell receptor beta chains came from one sample sequenced in a study of T cell responses to AZD1222 COVID-19 vaccine. Assay used: immunoSEQ multiplex PCR; TCRdb lists only in-frame clones, some missing. The data hold some 88,000 clones, with 92% observed a single time. The sample was peripheral blood, taken on day 0 of AZD1222 vaccination. The receptors come from an adult in good health.

The rearrangement links TRBV5-1 to TRBJ2-7; 8 bases match TRBD1. V shed 4 bases, J shed 3 bases, and the junction held 9 bases outside the gene matches. Germline CDR1 and CDR2: SGHRS and YFSETQ. The CDR3 length is 15 residues. The CDR3 bases are TGCGCCAGCAGCCCGACAGGGGAGAGGGTCTACGAGCAGTACTTC. It encodes CASSPTGERVYEQYF. The full variable domain, with the rest looked up from reference TRBV5-1 and TRBJ2-7, is KAGVTQTPRYLIKTRGQQVTLSCSPISGHRSVSWYQQTPGQGLQFLFEYFSETQRNKGNFPGRFSGRQFSNSRSEMNVSTLELGDSALYLCASSPTGERVYEQYFGPGTRLTVT.

The V gene is TRBV27, the J gene TRBJ1-1, with D unclear. In germline, CDR1 is MNHEY, CDR2 SMNVEV (reference sequence). The CDR3 totals 10 residues. V was pared by 6 bases and J by 10 bases, with 9 bases between. The CDR3 region is CASRRAGAFF. As DNA, the CDR3 is TGTGCCAGCAGAAGAGCGGGAGCTTTCTTT.

V is TRBV11-2 and J is TRBJ2-2; D is unclear. The length of the CDR3 is 18 residues. With 2 bases removed from V and 1 base from J, the gap between germline ends came to 17 bases. Germline V gene data show CDR1 as SGHAT and CDR2 as FQNNGV. The CDR3 loop reads CASSLMSPFAVNTGELFF. CDR3 DNA: TGTGCCAGCAGCTTAATGTCGCCCTTCGCGGTGAACACCGGGGAGCTGTTTTTT.

This chain joins TRBV19 and TRBJ1-2; maybe TRBD1 (6 bases). This CDR3 has 14 amino acids. V was clipped by 5 bases and J by 4 bases, with 14 bases between them. The germline V gene encodes CDR1 LNHDA and CDR2 SQIVND (reference sequence). The CDR3 here is CASSGGQSLYGYTF. The CDR3 nucleotides read TGTGCCAGTAGTGGTGGACAGTCGCTCTATGGCTACACCTTC.

The V and J genes are TRBV6-9 and TRBJ1-5, with unresolved D. The CDR3 is made up of 18 amino acids. Between the trimmed V and J ends, which lost 8 bases and 0 bases, there was a span of 23 bases. Germline CDR1 and CDR2: MNHGY and SVAAGI. This CDR3 is CASPSGRPELDSNQPQHF. CDR3 DNA: TGTGCCAGCCCTTCGGGCAGACCCGAGTTGGATAGCAATCAGCCCCAGCATTTT.

The rearrangement links TRBV5-4 to TRBJ2-6; TRBD1 aligns across 7 bases. The germline V gene encodes CDR1 SGHNT and CDR2 YYREEE (reference sequence). The J segment lost 0 bases and the V segment lost 4 bases, leaving 7 bases of the junction unmatched. This CDR3 contains 17 residues. DNA of the CDR3: TGTGCCAGCAGCCGATTGACAGGGAGCTCTGGGGCCAACGTCCTGACTTTC. The encoded protein is CASSRLTGSSGANVLTF.

The genes are TRBV9 and TRBJ2-7; D uncertain. Trimming removed 3 bases from V and 5 bases from J, with 9 bases in between. The CDR3 is 12 amino acids. Germline V gene sequence: CDR1 SGDLS, CDR2 YYNGEE. CDR3 bases: TGTGCCAGCAGCGCCTTCCAGGACGAGCAGTACTTC. Translation gives CASSAFQDEQYF.

The chain links TRBV28 to TRBJ1-5, with D hard to call. CDR1 is MDHEN and CDR2 is SYDVKM in the germline V gene. Between the trimmed V and J ends, which lost 6 bases and 9 bases, there was a span of 15 bases. The CDR3 is 13 amino acids. CDR3 loop: CASSPTPGRPQHF. CDR3 DNA: TGTGCCAGCAGCCCCACCCCCGGGCGGCCCCAGCATTTT.

V is TRBV29-1 and J is TRBJ2-7, with D perhaps TRBD1 or TRBD2 (5 bases each). V was shortened by 0 bases and J by 2 bases, with 11 bases between the two germline ends. Germline CDR1 is SQVTM and CDR2 is ANQGSEA. This CDR3 comprises 14 residues. CDR3 sequence (DNA): TGCAGCGTTGAAGACCGGGACCAGACCTACGAGCAGTACTTC. This encodes CSVEDRDQTYEQYF.

The chain couples TRBV19 to TRBJ1-2; weak D call: TRBD1 (6 bases). Germline V gene sequence: CDR1 LNHDA, CDR2 SQIVND (reference sequence). The V end was cut by 10 bases, the J end by 6 bases, with 18 bases between. CDR3 length equals 13 residues. CDR3 bases: TGTGCCACCCGTGGGTCGGGGGCACATGGCTACACCTTC. This encodes CATRGSGAHGYTF.

This chain uses TRBV9 with TRBJ2-3; D may be TRBD2 (5 bases). The CDR3 has 16 amino acids. The V and J ends lost 0 bases and 5 bases respectively, with 16 bases between them. CDR1 SGDLS and CDR2 YYNGEE come from the germline V gene. CDR3 loop: CASSVESRLGRDTQYF. The CDR3 DNA reads TGTGCCAGCAGCGTAGAATCGCGGTTAGGGAGAGATACGCAGTATTTT.

The chain has TRBV19 and TRBJ2-1; 9 bases line up with TRBD2. CDR3 length equals 15 residues. The germline V gene has CDR1 LNHDA and CDR2 SQIVND (reference sequence). Unmatched junction bases numbered 6, after V lost 3 bases and J lost 6 bases. The CDR3 sequence: CASSMGGSGSNEQFF. Written as DNA, the CDR3 is TGTGCCAGTAGTATGGGCGGTAGCGGGAGCAATGAGCAGTTCTTC.

The V gene is TRBV25-1, the J gene TRBJ1-6; D gene unclear. The CDR3 is 18 residues long. The germline CDR1 and CDR2 sequences are MGHDK and SYGVNS. The V and J ends lost 3 bases and 0 bases respectively, with 15 bases between them. CDR3 sequence (DNA): TGTGCCAGCAGTGAGCTTTCGGGCAGCTCCTCCTATAATTCACCCCTCCACTTT. This sequence encodes CASSELSGSSSYNSPLHF.

V usage is TRBV9 and J usage is TRBJ2-5, with D uncertain. This CDR3 is built from 14 residues. Germline V CDR1 and CDR2: SGDLS, YYNGEE. Between the trimmed V and J ends, which lost 0 bases and 7 bases, there was a span of 13 bases. CDR3: CASSVEGSIGTQYF. CDR3 DNA sequence: TGTGCCAGCAGCGTAGAGGGCTCGATAGGGACCCAGTACTTC.

The chain employs TRBV6-5 and TRBJ1-1, with D possibly TRBD1 on 5 matching bases. Trimming pared 0 bases from V and 1 base from J, leaving 12 bases between. CDR3 size: 16 residues. Germline V gives CDR1 MNHEY, CDR2 SVGAGI. CDR3 sequence (DNA): TGTGCCAGCAGTTACTCCCAGGGCTACCAGAACACTGAAGCTTTCTTT. The encoded protein is CASSYSQGYQNTEAFF.

In its sample, this clone was seen once. This chain uses TRBV27 with TRBJ1-5; tentatively, D is TRBD1 (5 bases). The CDR3 runs 15 residues. Germline-derived CDR1 and CDR2 are MNHEY and SMNVEV (reference sequence). V was shortened by 5 bases and J by 0 bases, with 11 bases between the two germline ends. The CDR3 here is CASSARGYSNQPQHF. CDR3 in DNA: TGTGCCAGCAGTGCAAGGGGATATAGCAATCAGCCCCAGCATTTT.

CDR3 sequence reads: CATSRASGAEQYF. DNA for the CDR3: TGTGCCACCAGCAGAGCTTCGGGCGCCGAGCAGTACTTC. The chain carries TRBV15 and TRBJ2-7; D not certain. V gave up 1 base and J gave up 6 bases, with 10 bases separating them. Per germline, CDR1 LNHNV and CDR2 YYDKDF (reference sequence). The CDR3 loop spans 13 amino acids.

This chain joins TRBV2 and TRBJ2-2; TRBD2 aligns across 10 bases. V gave up 8 bases and J gave up 6 bases; unmatched junction bases: 12. The CDR3 spans 16 residues. Per germline, CDR1 SNHLY and CDR2 FYNNEI. The CDR3 nucleotides read TGTGCCAGCGGAGAGGACGGGACTAGCGTATCCGGGGAGCTGTTTTTT. It encodes CASGEDGTSVSGELFF.

In its sample, this clone was seen once. The chain is built from TRBV4-2 and TRBJ1-1; 9 positions agree with TRBD1. The CDR3 spans 17 residues. J lost 4 bases, V lost 0 bases, and 9 bases had no gene match. Germline V gene sequence: CDR1 LGHNA, CDR2 YNFKEQ. CDR3 sequence (DNA): TGTGCCAGCAGCCAAGATTTAGGGACAGGGAGAAGCACTGAAGCTTTCTTT. Translation gives CASSQDLGTGRSTEAFF.

The chain has TRBV7-2 and TRBJ1-5; TRBD1 might be the D (5 bases). Germline-derived CDR1 and CDR2 are SGHTA and FQGNSA. The CDR3 totals 15 residues. V lost 1 base and J lost 3, with 10 bases in between. In DNA, the CDR3 is TGTGCCAGCAGCTTAGTCACAGGACTCAATCAGCCCCAGCATTTT. This encodes CASSLVTGLNQPQHF.

The J gene is TRBJ2-1, the V gene TRBV28; 14 nucleotides line up with TRBD2. Germline V gene lookup returns CDR1 MDHEN and CDR2 SYDVKM. The CDR3 contains 16 residues. V trimming: 4 bases; J trimming: 10 bases; junction bases outside the gene matches: 9. The CDR3 DNA is TGTGCCAGCAGTTCCCCCGGGACTAGCGGGAGAAACGAGCAGTTCTTC. Amino acid sequence: CASSSPGTSGRNEQFF.

V usage is TRBV2 and J usage is TRBJ2-3, with D unresolved. V gave up 0 bases and J gave up 4 bases, with 11 bases separating them. Looked up from germline, CDR1 is SNHLY and CDR2 is FYNNEI. The CDR3 covers 15 residues. The CDR3 spells CASSEASYHPDTQYF. The CDR3 DNA is TGTGCCAGCAGTGAAGCGAGTTACCACCCAGATACGCAGTATTTT.

V and J are TRBV2 and TRBJ2-1, with 10 bases matching TRBD2. The V segment lost 4 bases and the J segment 3 bases; nucleotides outside the gene matches: 9. There are 17 residues in the CDR3. Germline V gene sequence: CDR1 SNHLY, CDR2 FYNNEI. The CDR3 here is CASSAYKSSGSYNEQFF. The CDR3 DNA reads as TGTGCCAGCAGTGCCTATAAGTCTAGCGGGAGCTACAATGAGCAGTTCTTC.

The V and J genes are TRBV28 and TRBJ1-4; D may be TRBD1 (5 bases). V was clipped by 4 bases and J by 4 bases, with 10 bases between them. CDR1 is MDHEN and CDR2 is SYDVKM in the germline V gene. The CDR3 contains 14 residues. This CDR3 is CASSSGGVNEKLFF. The CDR3 coding sequence is TGTGCCAGCAGTTCCGGGGGGGTTAATGAAAAACTGTTTTTT.

This chain links TRBV29-1 with TRBJ2-1; D unclear. The CDR3 runs 12 residues. The V end lost 7 bases, the J end lost 4 bases, and 11 bases lay between the germline ends. The germline V gene encodes CDR1 SQVTM and CDR2 ANQGSEA. Here the CDR3 DNA reads TGCAGCGCCTCCCCTGTGTACAATGAGCAGTTCTTC. It codes for CSASPVYNEQFF.

The chain carries TRBV5-6 and TRBJ2-5; D perhaps matches TRBD1 (5 bases). CDR3 length equals 14 residues. Germline CDR1 reads SGHDT; CDR2 reads YYEEEE. With 4 bases removed from V and 2 bases from J, the gap between germline ends came to 12 bases. CDR3 protein: CASSGASRQETQYF. CDR3 sequence (DNA): TGTGCCAGCAGCGGGGCCTCGCGTCAAGAGACCCAGTACTTC.

V usage is TRBV5-1 and J usage is TRBJ2-1, with TRBD2 matching 8 bases. This CDR3 spans 14 amino acids. With V trimmed by 5 bases and J by 9 bases, 10 bases remained unmatched. Germline CDR1 SGHRS, CDR2 YFSETQ. CDR3 loop: CASSTGAGGGEQFF. The CDR3, as DNA: TGCGCCAGCAGTACCGGGGCGGGAGGAGGTGAGCAGTTCTTC.

This chain joins TRBV7-2 and TRBJ1-3, with D possibly TRBD1 on 6 matching bases. The CDR3 spans 16 residues. In germline, CDR1 is SGHTA, CDR2 FQGNSA. V dropped 0 bases and J dropped 4 bases, with 13 bases sitting between them. The CDR3 here is CASSLARQETGNTIYF. In DNA, the CDR3 is TGTGCCAGCAGCTTAGCTAGACAGGAGACCGGAAACACCATATATTTT.

J is TRBJ2-7 and V is TRBV27, with TRBD1 matching 8 bases. There are 14 residues in the CDR3. Unmatched junction bases numbered 9, after V lost 7 bases and J lost 4 bases. Germline CDR1 and CDR2: MNHEY and SMNVEV (reference sequence). The CDR3 DNA reads as TGTGCCAGCACCCCTGGACAGGGTAGGTACGAGCAGTACTTC. This sequence encodes CASTPGQGRYEQYF.